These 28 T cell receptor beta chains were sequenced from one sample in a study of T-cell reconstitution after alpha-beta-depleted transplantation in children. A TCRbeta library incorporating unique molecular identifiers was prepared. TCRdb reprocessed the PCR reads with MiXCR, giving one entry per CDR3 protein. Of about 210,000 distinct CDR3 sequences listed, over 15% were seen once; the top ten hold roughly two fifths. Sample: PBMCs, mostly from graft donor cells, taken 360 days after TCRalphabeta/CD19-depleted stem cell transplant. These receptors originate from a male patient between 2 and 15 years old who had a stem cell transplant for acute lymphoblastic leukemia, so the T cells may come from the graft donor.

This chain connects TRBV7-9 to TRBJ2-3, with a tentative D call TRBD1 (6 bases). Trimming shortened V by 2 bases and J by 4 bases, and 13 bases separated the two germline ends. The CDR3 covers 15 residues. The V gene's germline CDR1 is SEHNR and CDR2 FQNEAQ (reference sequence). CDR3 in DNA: TGTGCCAGCAGCTTAAAGGCAGGGGCCCCAGATACGCAGTATTTT. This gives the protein CASSLKAGAPDTQYF.

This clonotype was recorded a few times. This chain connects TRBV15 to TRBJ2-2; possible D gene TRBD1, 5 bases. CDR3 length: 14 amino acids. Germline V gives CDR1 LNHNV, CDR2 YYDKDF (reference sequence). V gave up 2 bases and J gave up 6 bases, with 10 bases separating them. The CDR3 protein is CATSRLQGAGELFF. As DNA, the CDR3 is TGTGCCACCAGCAGACTCCAAGGGGCCGGGGAGCTGTTTTTT.

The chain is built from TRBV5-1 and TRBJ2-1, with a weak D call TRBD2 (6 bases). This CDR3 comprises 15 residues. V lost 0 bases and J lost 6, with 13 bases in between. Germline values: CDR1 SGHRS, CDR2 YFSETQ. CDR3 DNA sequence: TGCGCCAGCAGCTTGGCCGGAGGGGTTAGCAATGAGCAGTTCTTC. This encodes CASSLAGGVSNEQFF.

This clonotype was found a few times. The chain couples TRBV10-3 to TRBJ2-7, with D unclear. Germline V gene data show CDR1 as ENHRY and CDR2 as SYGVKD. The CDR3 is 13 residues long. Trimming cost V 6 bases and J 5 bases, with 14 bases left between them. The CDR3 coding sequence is TGTGCCATCAGCCCTTTAGGACCTAACGAGCAGTACTTC. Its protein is CAISPLGPNEQYF.

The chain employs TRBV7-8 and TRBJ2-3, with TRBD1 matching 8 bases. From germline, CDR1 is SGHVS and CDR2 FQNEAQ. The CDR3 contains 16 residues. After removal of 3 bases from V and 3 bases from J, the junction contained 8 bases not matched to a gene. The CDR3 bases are TGTGCCAGCAGCTTTCGGGGGACAGGAAGTACAGATACGCAGTATTTT. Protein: CASSFRGTGSTDTQYF.

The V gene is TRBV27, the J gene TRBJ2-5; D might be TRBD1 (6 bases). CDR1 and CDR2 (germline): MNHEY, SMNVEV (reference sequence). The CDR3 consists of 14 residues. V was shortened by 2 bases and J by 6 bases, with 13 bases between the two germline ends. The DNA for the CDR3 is TGTGCCAGCAGTTTAGGGACACGGGCCCAGACCCAGTACTTC. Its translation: CASSLGTRAQTQYF.

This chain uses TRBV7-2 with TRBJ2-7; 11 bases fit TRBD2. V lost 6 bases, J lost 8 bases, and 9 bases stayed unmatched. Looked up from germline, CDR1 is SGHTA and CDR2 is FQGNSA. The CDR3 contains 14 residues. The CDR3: CASSSTSGRTQQYF. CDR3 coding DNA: TGTGCCAGCAGTTCAACTAGCGGGAGAACCCAGCAGTACTTC.

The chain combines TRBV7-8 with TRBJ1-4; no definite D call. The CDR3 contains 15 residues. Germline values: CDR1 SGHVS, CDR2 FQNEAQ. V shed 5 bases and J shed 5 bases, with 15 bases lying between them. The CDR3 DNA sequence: TGTGCCAGCAGCCGAACACGAAATCCAAATGAAAAACTGTTTTTT. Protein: CASSRTRNPNEKLFF. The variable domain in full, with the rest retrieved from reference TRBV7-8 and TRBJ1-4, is GAGVSQSPRYKVAKRGQDVALRCDPISGHVSLFWYQQALGQGPEFLTYFQNEAQLDKSGLPSDRFFAERPEGSVSTLKIQRTQQEDSAVYLCASSRTRNPNEKLFFGSGTQLSVL.

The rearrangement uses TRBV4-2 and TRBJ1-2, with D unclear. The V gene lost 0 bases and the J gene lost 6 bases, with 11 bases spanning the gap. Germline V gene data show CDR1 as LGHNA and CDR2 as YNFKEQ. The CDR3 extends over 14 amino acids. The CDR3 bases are TGTGCCAGCAGCCAAGAATTACCCATTGATGGCTACACCTTC. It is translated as CASSQELPIDGYTF.

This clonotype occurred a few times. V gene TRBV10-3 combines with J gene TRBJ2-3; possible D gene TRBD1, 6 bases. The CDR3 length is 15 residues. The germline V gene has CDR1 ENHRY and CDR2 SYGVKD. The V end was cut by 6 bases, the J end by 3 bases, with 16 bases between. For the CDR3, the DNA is TGTGCCATCAGGACAACAGGGATTGGAACAGATACGCAGTATTTT. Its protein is CAIRTTGIGTDTQYF.

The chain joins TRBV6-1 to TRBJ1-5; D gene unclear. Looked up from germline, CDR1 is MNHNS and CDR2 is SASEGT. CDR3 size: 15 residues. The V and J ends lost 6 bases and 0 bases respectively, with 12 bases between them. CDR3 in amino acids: CASRIRTYSNQPQHF. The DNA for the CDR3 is TGTGCCAGCAGAATCAGGACGTATAGCAATCAGCCCCAGCATTTT.

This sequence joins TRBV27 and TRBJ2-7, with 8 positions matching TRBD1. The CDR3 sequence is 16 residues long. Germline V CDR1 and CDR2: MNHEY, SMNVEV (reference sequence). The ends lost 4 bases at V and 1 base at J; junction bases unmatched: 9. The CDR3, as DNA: TGTGCCAGCAGTTCCCCAACAGGGGGTCCTTCCTACGAGCAGTACTTC. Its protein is CASSSPTGGPSYEQYF.

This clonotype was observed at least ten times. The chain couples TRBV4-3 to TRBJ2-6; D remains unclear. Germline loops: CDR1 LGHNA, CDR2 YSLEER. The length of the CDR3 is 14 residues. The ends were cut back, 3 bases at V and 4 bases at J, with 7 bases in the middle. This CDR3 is CASSQLIGANVLTF. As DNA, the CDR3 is TGCGCCAGCAGCCAGTTGATCGGGGCCAACGTCCTGACTTTC.

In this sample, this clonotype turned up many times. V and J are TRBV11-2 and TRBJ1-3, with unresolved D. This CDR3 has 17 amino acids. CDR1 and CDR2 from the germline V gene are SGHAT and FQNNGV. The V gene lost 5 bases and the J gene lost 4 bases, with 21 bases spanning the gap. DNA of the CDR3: TGTGCCAGCAGCCAGCATCAGGTTGCTCTCTCCGGAAACACCATATATTTT. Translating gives CASSQHQVALSGNTIYF. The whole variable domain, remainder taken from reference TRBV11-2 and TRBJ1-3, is EAGVAQSPRYKIIEKRQSVAFWCNPISGHATLYWYQQILGQGPKLLIQFQNNGVVDDSQLPKDRFSAERLKGVDSTLKIQPAKLEDSAVYLCASSQHQVALSGNTIYFGEGSWLTVV.

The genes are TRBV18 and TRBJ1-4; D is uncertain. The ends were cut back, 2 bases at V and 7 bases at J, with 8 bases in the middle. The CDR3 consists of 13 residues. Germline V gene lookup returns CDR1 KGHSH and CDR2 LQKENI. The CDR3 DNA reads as TGTGCCAGCTCACCAAACAGTGCTGAAAAACTGTTTTTT. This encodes CASSPNSAEKLFF.

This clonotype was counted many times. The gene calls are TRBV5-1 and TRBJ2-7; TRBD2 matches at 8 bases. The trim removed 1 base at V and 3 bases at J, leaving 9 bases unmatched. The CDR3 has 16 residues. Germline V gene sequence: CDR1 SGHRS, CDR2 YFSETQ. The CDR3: CASSLNSGVKNYEQYF. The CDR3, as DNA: TGCGCCAGCAGCTTGAATAGCGGGGTGAAAAACTACGAGCAGTACTTC.

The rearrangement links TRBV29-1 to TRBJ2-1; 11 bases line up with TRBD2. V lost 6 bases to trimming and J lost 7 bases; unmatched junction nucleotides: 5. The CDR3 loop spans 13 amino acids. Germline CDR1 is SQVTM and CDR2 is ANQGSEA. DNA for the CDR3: TGCAGCGTCCTTAGCGGGGGGGTGAATGAGCAGTTCTTC. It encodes CSVLSGGVNEQFF.

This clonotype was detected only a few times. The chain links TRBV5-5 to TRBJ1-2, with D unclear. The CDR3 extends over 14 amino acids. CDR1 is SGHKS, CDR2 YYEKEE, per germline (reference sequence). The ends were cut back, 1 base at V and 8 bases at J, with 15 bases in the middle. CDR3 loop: CASSLTQLPGGYTF. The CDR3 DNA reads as TGTGCCAGCAGCTTGACACAGCTCCCCGGAGGCTACACCTTC.

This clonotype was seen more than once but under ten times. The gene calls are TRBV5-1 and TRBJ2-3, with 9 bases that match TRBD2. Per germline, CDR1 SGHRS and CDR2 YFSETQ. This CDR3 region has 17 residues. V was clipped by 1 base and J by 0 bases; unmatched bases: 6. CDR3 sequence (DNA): TGCGCCAGCAGCTTGATGGCTAGCGGGACTAGCACAGATACGCAGTATTTT. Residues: CASSLMASGTSTDTQYF.

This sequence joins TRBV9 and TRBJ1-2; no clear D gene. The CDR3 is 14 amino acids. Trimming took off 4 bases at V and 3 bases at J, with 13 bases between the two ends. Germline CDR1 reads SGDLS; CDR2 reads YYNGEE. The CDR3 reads CASSTRGSYYGYTF. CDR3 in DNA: TGTGCCAGCAGCACCCGGGGTTCGTACTATGGCTACACCTTC.

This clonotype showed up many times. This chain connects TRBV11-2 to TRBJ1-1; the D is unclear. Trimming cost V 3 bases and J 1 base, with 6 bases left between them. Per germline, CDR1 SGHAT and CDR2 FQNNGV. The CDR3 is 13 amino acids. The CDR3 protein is CASSFETNTEAFF. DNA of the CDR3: TGTGCCAGCAGCTTTGAAACGAACACTGAAGCTTTCTTT.

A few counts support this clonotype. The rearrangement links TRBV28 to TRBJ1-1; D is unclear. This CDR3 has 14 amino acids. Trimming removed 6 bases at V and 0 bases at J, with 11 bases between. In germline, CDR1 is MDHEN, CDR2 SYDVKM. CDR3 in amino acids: CASRTGGVNTEAFF. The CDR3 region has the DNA TGTGCCAGCAGAACGGGTGGGGTGAACACTGAAGCTTTCTTT.

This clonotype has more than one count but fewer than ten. The CDR3, as DNA: TGCAGTGCTACAGGGCTAGCGGGGGTGGACCAAGAGACCCAGTACTTC. It is translated as CSATGLAGVDQETQYF. This rearrangement joins TRBV20-1 to TRBJ2-5; 10 positions match TRBD2. The CDR3 is 16 residues long. Germline assignment: CDR1 DFQATT and CDR2 SNEGSKA (reference sequence). J gave up 0 bases and V 4 bases, and 8 bases lay outside the gene matches.

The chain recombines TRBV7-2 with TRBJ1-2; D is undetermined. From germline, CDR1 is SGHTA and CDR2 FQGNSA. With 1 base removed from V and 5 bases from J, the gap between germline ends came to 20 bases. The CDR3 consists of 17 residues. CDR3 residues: CASSLVGRTDYPYGYTF. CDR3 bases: TGTGCCAGCAGCTTAGTTGGGAGGACCGACTACCCTTATGGCTACACCTTC.

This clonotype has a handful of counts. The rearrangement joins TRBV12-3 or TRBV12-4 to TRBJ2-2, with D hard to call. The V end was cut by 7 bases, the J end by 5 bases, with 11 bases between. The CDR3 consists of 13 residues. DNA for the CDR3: TGTGCCAGCACCTTAAGTGGGACCGGGGAGCTGTTTTTT. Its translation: CASTLSGTGELFF.

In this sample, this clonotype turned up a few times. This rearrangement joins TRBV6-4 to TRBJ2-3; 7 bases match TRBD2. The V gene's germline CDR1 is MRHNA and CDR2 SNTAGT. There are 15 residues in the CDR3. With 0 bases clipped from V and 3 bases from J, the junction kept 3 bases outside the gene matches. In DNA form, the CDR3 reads TGTGCCAGCAGTGACTCGTGGGGGGGAACAGATACGCAGTATTTT. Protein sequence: CASSDSWGGTDTQYF.

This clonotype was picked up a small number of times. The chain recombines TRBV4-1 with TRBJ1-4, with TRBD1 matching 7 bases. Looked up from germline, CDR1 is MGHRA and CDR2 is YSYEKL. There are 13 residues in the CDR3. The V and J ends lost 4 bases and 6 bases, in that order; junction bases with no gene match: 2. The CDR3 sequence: CASSPQGDEKLFF. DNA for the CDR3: TGCGCCAGCAGCCCTCAGGGGGATGAAAAACTGTTTTTT.

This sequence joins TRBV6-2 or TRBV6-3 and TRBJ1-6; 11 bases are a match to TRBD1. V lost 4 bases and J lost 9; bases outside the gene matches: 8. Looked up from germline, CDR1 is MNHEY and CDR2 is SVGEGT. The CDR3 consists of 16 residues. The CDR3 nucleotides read TGTGCCAGCAGTTTTACCGGGACAGGGGGATTTTCACCCCTCCACTTT. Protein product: CASSFTGTGGFSPLHF.